This T cell receptor beta chain was sequenced in a study of radiotherapy plus CTLA-4 blockade in lung cancer. In the study overall: Among all patients, 18% showed objective responses, while roughly 28% had disease control.

CDR1 is GTSNPN and CDR2 is SVGIG in the germline V gene (reference sequence). CDR3 size: 12 residues. V lost 6 bases to trimming and J lost 2 bases; unmatched junction nucleotides: 1. Sequencing was performed with immunoSEQ multiplex PCR; in TCRdb, only in-frame clones are kept and a portion is missing. The sample carries some 98,000 clones, 82% recorded once. Sequencing used peripheral blood, obtained from a patient treated with radiotherapy plus ipilimumab. V gene TRBV30 combines with J gene TRBJ2-7; 10 bases fit TRBD2. This TCR derives from a human donor with non-small cell lung cancer who had a partial response to radiotherapy plus ipilimumab. The CDR3 reads CACTSGTYEQYF. CDR3 bases: TGTGCCTGCACTAGCGGGACCTACGAGCAGTACTTC.